A selection of T cell receptor beta chains follows, all from one sample in a study of CD8 T cells in Susac syndrome. Each CDR3 protein gets one entry after TCRdb re-called the immunoSEQ multiplex PCR reads with MiXCR. The sample has 160,000 or so distinct CDR3 sequences, 90% to 95% seen once; the top ten hold approximately 0.14%. Specimen: CD4+ T cells from PBMCs. Source of these receptors: a human donor in good health. Each CDR3 is given with its conserved first and last residue. A D gene is named only where the DNA matches it firmly. Clone size is given for some rows only: seen once, a few or many times, or a class if the clone is expanded.

CDR3nt: TGTGCCAGCAGCTTAGAAAGTCTGTGGAACACCGGGGAGCTGTTTTTT; CDR3aa: CASSLESLWNTGELFF; abundance: .; j_gene: TRBJ2-2; v_gene: TRBV7-9; d_gene: .
CDR3nt: TGTGCCAGCACTCTAGGGCGAAATCAGCCCCAGCATTTT; CDR3aa: CASTLGRNQPQHF; abundance: .; j_gene: TRBJ1-5; v_gene: TRBV12-3/TRBV12-4; d_gene: .
CDR3nt: TGCGCCAGCAGCCAAGCCGGATCAGGGGGGATGGCTGAAGCTTTCTTT; CDR3aa: CASSQAGSGGMAEAFF; abundance: .; j_gene: TRBJ1-1; v_gene: TRBV4-1; d_gene: TRBD1
CDR3nt: TGCGCCAGCAGCCGCCTACAGGACCGCACCGGGGAGCTGTTTTTT; CDR3aa: CASSRLQDRTGELFF; abundance: .; j_gene: TRBJ2-2; v_gene: TRBV4-1; d_gene: .
CDR3nt: TGTGCCAGCAGCCAAGGGGGGACCGTCTCTCCCAATGAGCAGTTCTTC; CDR3aa: CASSQGGTVSPNEQFF; abundance: .; j_gene: TRBJ2-1; v_gene: TRBV7-7; d_gene: .
CDR3nt: TGTGCCAGCACCACGGACAGGCGCTATGGCTACACCTTC; CDR3aa: CASTTDRRYGYTF; abundance: .; j_gene: TRBJ1-2; v_gene: TRBV7-9; d_gene: TRBD1
CDR3nt: TGCAGTGCTGGGTCAGGGGATCAGCCCCAGCATTTT; CDR3aa: CSAGSGDQPQHF; abundance: .; j_gene: TRBJ1-5; v_gene: TRBV20-1; d_gene: .
CDR3nt: TGTGCCAGCAGTGGATTCTACGAGCAGTACTTC; CDR3aa: CASSGFYEQYF; abundance: once; j_gene: TRBJ2-7; v_gene: TRBV2; d_gene: .
CDR3nt: TGTGCCAGCAGCGTAGTTGAGGTGAACACTGAAGCTTTCTTT; CDR3aa: CASSVVEVNTEAFF; abundance: few; j_gene: TRBJ1-1; v_gene: TRBV9; d_gene: .
CDR3nt: TGCGCCAGCAGCCTGACAGGGATCGGAAACACCATATATTTT; CDR3aa: CASSLTGIGNTIYF; abundance: .; j_gene: TRBJ1-3; v_gene: TRBV5-1; d_gene: TRBD1
CDR3nt: TGCAGTGCTAAGCGACAGGGCAGCACAGATACGCAGTATTTT; CDR3aa: CSAKRQGSTDTQYF; abundance: .; j_gene: TRBJ2-3; v_gene: TRBV20-1; d_gene: TRBD1
CDR3nt: TGTGCCAGCAGTTTCCCGGGACAGGGGAGGAACACCGGGGAGCTGTTTTTT; CDR3aa: CASSFPGQGRNTGELFF; abundance: .; j_gene: TRBJ2-2; v_gene: TRBV7-9; d_gene: TRBD1
CDR3nt: TGCAGGCTCCGACAGGGGGGAAACACTGAAGCTTTCTTT; CDR3aa: CRLRQGGNTEAFF; abundance: .; j_gene: TRBJ1-1; v_gene: TRBV20-1; d_gene: TRBD1
CDR3nt: TGTGCCAGCTCACCACTAAGACTAGCGGGGACTCAAGAGACCCAGTACTTC; CDR3aa: CASSPLRLAGTQETQYF; abundance: .; j_gene: TRBJ2-5; v_gene: TRBV18; d_gene: TRBD2
CDR3nt: TGTGCCAGCAGGGGGACTCACCTGGATACCGGGGAGCTGTTTTTT; CDR3aa: CASRGTHLDTGELFF; abundance: .; j_gene: TRBJ2-2; v_gene: TRBV27; d_gene: .
CDR3nt: TGCAGCGTTGTTGATCCTAGCTCGATGCCCCAGTACTTC; CDR3aa: CSVVDPSSMPQYF; abundance: .; j_gene: TRBJ2-5; v_gene: TRBV29-1; d_gene: .
CDR3nt: TGTGCCAGCAGTGAAGACAGGGCCTATGGCTACACCTTC; CDR3aa: CASSEDRAYGYTF; abundance: .; j_gene: TRBJ1-2; v_gene: TRBV2; d_gene: .
CDR3nt: TGCAGCGTTGCCTTGGGACGAGACTATGGCTACACCTTC; CDR3aa: CSVALGRDYGYTF; abundance: .; j_gene: TRBJ1-2; v_gene: TRBV29-1; d_gene: .
CDR3nt: TGTGCCAGCACCCTCGACGGCAAGCCTGGAAACACCATATATTTT; CDR3aa: CASTLDGKPGNTIYF; abundance: .; j_gene: TRBJ1-3; v_gene: TRBV6-6; d_gene: .
CDR3nt: TGTGCCAGCAGCCAGTTTAGCGGGGGCGGAGAGACCCAGTACTTC; CDR3aa: CASSQFSGGGETQYF; abundance: .; j_gene: TRBJ2-5; v_gene: TRBV11-2; d_gene: TRBD2
CDR3nt: TGTGCCAGCAGACAGGGTGCAGATACGCAGTATTTT; CDR3aa: CASRQGADTQYF; abundance: .; j_gene: TRBJ2-3; v_gene: TRBV3-1; d_gene: .
CDR3nt: TGTGCCAGCAGTTGGAACCGGGGTAGCGGCAGTAACTACGAGCAGTACTTC; CDR3aa: CASSWNRGSGSNYEQYF; abundance: .; j_gene: TRBJ2-7; v_gene: TRBV2; d_gene: .
CDR3nt: TGTGCCAGCAGCTTAAGGCCCTCTCAGGGGAGCACAGATACGCAGTATTTT; CDR3aa: CASSLRPSQGSTDTQYF; abundance: once; j_gene: TRBJ2-3; v_gene: TRBV7-2; d_gene: .
CDR3nt: TGTGCCAGCATGGAAAACCACGAGCAGTACTTC; CDR3aa: CASMENHEQYF; abundance: .; j_gene: TRBJ2-7; v_gene: TRBV6-1; d_gene: .
CDR3nt: TGCAGCGTTGAAGAGAGTGGGAATGAAAAACTGTTTTTT; CDR3aa: CSVEESGNEKLFF; abundance: once; j_gene: TRBJ1-4; v_gene: TRBV29-1; d_gene: .
CDR3nt: TGTGCCAGCAGCTTAGGTGGAGGGGGCAGCGCAGATACGCAGTATTTT; CDR3aa: CASSLGGGGSADTQYF; abundance: .; j_gene: TRBJ2-3; v_gene: TRBV7-9; d_gene: .
CDR3nt: TGTGCCAGCAGTTTCGTGGCGGGTTCCTACGAGCAGTACTTC; CDR3aa: CASSFVAGSYEQYF; abundance: .; j_gene: TRBJ2-7; v_gene: TRBV6-5; d_gene: .
CDR3nt: TGCAGTATAACCACAGGGGGCCTTAATTCACCCCTCCACTTT; CDR3aa: CSITTGGLNSPLHF; abundance: .; j_gene: TRBJ1-6; v_gene: TRBV20-1; d_gene: TRBD1
CDR3nt: TGTGCCAGCAGTTTAGATCCAGGCCGAGAAGCTTTCTTT; CDR3aa: CASSLDPGREAFF; abundance: .; j_gene: TRBJ1-1; v_gene: TRBV12-3/TRBV12-4; d_gene: .
CDR3nt: TGTGCCAGCAGCGTAGCCCCGGGAGCTAACTATGGCTACACCTTC; CDR3aa: CASSVAPGANYGYTF; abundance: .; j_gene: TRBJ1-2; v_gene: TRBV9; d_gene: .
CDR3nt: TGTGCCAGCCGTGATTTAAGTCCGGGAAACACCATATATTTT; CDR3aa: CASRDLSPGNTIYF; abundance: .; j_gene: TRBJ1-3; v_gene: TRBV7-2; d_gene: .
CDR3nt: TGCAGCGTGGCCCGGGACAGGAGACGGAAACTGTTTTTT; CDR3aa: CSVARDRRRKLFF; abundance: .; j_gene: TRBJ1-4; v_gene: TRBV29-1; d_gene: TRBD1
CDR3nt: TGCGCCAGCAGCCAAGAGGGACAGGGGTACAATGAGCAGTTCTTC; CDR3aa: CASSQEGQGYNEQFF; abundance: .; j_gene: TRBJ2-1; v_gene: TRBV4-1; d_gene: TRBD1
CDR3nt: TGTGCCAGCAGCTTAGCTAGCGGAGTCAGCACAGATACGCAGTATTTT; CDR3aa: CASSLASGVSTDTQYF; abundance: .; j_gene: TRBJ2-3; v_gene: TRBV7-8; d_gene: .
CDR3nt: TGTGCCAGTAGTGTTAGGGGGCGCGAGCTCGATACGCAGTATTTT; CDR3aa: CASSVRGRELDTQYF; abundance: .; j_gene: TRBJ2-3; v_gene: TRBV19; d_gene: TRBD1
CDR3nt: TGTGCCAGCAGTGAAGCTAGCGGGGAGTACAATGAGCAGTTCTTC; CDR3aa: CASSEASGEYNEQFF; abundance: .; j_gene: TRBJ2-1; v_gene: TRBV2; d_gene: TRBD2
CDR3nt: TGCAGCGTTGCCCCGACTAGCGGGGGCAGCACAGATACGCAGTATTTT; CDR3aa: CSVAPTSGGSTDTQYF; abundance: .; j_gene: TRBJ2-3; v_gene: TRBV29-1; d_gene: TRBD2
CDR3nt: TGTGCCAGCAGTGAAATTTCAACTAATGAAAAACTGTTTTTT; CDR3aa: CASSEISTNEKLFF; abundance: .; j_gene: TRBJ1-4; v_gene: TRBV2; d_gene: .
CDR3nt: TGTGCCAGCGGGCTTGAGGGAGGGAGCTGGGGACAGGGGGGAAATGAGCAGTTCTTC; CDR3aa: CASGLEGGSWGQGGNEQFF; abundance: .; j_gene: TRBJ2-1; v_gene: TRBV13; d_gene: TRBD1
CDR3nt: TGTGCCAGCAATCGCCACTCTGGGGCCAACGTCCTGACTTTC; CDR3aa: CASNRHSGANVLTF; abundance: .; j_gene: TRBJ2-6; v_gene: TRBV6-2/TRBV6-3; d_gene: .
CDR3nt: TGCAGTGCTAGAGGCCCGATAGGGGCGGGGGACACCGGGGAGCTGTTTTTT; CDR3aa: CSARGPIGAGDTGELFF; abundance: .; j_gene: TRBJ2-2; v_gene: TRBV20-1; d_gene: TRBD2
CDR3nt: TGTGCCTGGAGTGTTGCCACTATGGGCGAGCAGTACTTC; CDR3aa: CAWSVATMGEQYF; abundance: .; j_gene: TRBJ2-7; v_gene: TRBV30; d_gene: .
CDR3nt: TGCAGTGCTAGAGTCCCGGGGAAAAACATTCAGTACTTC; CDR3aa: CSARVPGKNIQYF; abundance: .; j_gene: TRBJ2-4; v_gene: TRBV20-1; d_gene: .
CDR3nt: TGTGCCATCAATGAGGCGGGACAGGAGGGCGAGCAGTACTTC; CDR3aa: CAINEAGQEGEQYF; abundance: .; j_gene: TRBJ2-7; v_gene: TRBV10-3; d_gene: TRBD1
CDR3nt: TGTGCCAGCAGTCCCAGACAGATTCTGAACACTGAAGCTTTCTTT; CDR3aa: CASSPRQILNTEAFF; abundance: .; j_gene: TRBJ1-1; v_gene: TRBV12-3/TRBV12-4; d_gene: .
CDR3nt: TGCAGTGCCACGGGACTTAAGAACCCCCAAGAGACCCAGTACTTC; CDR3aa: CSATGLKNPQETQYF; abundance: .; j_gene: TRBJ2-5; v_gene: TRBV20-1; d_gene: .
CDR3nt: TGTGCCAGCAGCTTGGAACAGTCGGGGGGAGCAGATACGCAGTATTTT; CDR3aa: CASSLEQSGGADTQYF; abundance: .; j_gene: TRBJ2-3; v_gene: TRBV5-8; d_gene: TRBD2
CDR3nt: TGTGCCAGCAGTCAACTAGCTGAAGAGACCCAGTACTTC; CDR3aa: CASSQLAEETQYF; abundance: .; j_gene: TRBJ2-5; v_gene: TRBV7-2; d_gene: .